Listed below are T cell receptor beta chains from one sample, sequenced in a study of T-cell reconstitution after alpha-beta-depleted transplantation in children. TCRdb reprocessed the PCR reads via MiXCR and lists one record per CDR3 protein. The sample holds more than 25,000 distinct CDR3 sequences, 6.3% seen once. The material sequenced was PBMCs, mostly from graft donor cells, taken 180 days after TCRalphabeta/CD19-depleted stem cell transplant. The receptor set was obtained from a male patient younger than 18 who had a stem cell transplant for acute myeloid leukemia, so the T cells may come from the graft donor. Each CDR3 is given with its conserved first and last residue. The D gene is left open where the match is weak. Size is omitted from some rows. Given values are once, few, many or a class for expanded clones.

v_call: TRBV30
clone_size: many
j_call: TRBJ1-5
d_call: .
cdr3_length: 13
cdr3_aa: CAWTSEGPAPQHF
cdr3_nt: TGTGCCTGGACCTCCGAGGGCCCGGCGCCCCAGCATTTT

v_call: TRBV10-3
clone_size: many
j_call: TRBJ2-7
d_call: .
cdr3_length: 13
cdr3_aa: CAISELSNYEQYF
cdr3_nt: TGTGCCATCAGTGAGCTGTCAAATTACGAGCAGTACTTC

v_call: TRBV7-8
clone_size: many
j_call: TRBJ2-4
d_call: TRBD2
cdr3_length: 16
cdr3_aa: CASSPTGLLAKNIQYF
cdr3_nt: TGTGCCAGCAGCCCCACGGGACTATTAGCCAAAAACATTCAGTACTTC

v_call: TRBV9
clone_size: .
j_call: TRBJ2-5
d_call: TRBD1
cdr3_length: 15
cdr3_aa: CASSRRQGVRETQYF
cdr3_nt: TGTGCCAGCAGCCGCAGACAGGGGGTTAGGGAGACCCAGTACTTC

v_call: TRBV28
clone_size: many
j_call: TRBJ2-3
d_call: .
cdr3_length: 12
cdr3_aa: CASSTYGDTQYF
cdr3_nt: TGTGCCAGCAGCACCTACGGGGATACGCAGTATTTT

v_call: TRBV11-3
clone_size: many
j_call: TRBJ2-1
d_call: TRBD2
cdr3_length: 15
cdr3_aa: CASSSGTSGRYEQFF
cdr3_nt: TGTGCCAGCAGCTCAGGGACTAGCGGGAGATATGAGCAGTTCTTC

v_call: TRBV27
clone_size: many
j_call: TRBJ1-6
d_call: .
cdr3_length: 15
cdr3_aa: CASSLSGTYNSPLHF
cdr3_nt: TGTGCCAGCAGTTTATCAGGCACTTATAATTCACCCCTCCACTTT

v_call: TRBV5-4
clone_size: .
j_call: TRBJ2-7
d_call: TRBD2
cdr3_length: 15
cdr3_aa: CASSLASGDYYEQYF
cdr3_nt: TGTGCCAGCAGCTTGGCTAGCGGGGACTATTACGAGCAGTACTTC

v_call: TRBV20-1
clone_size: many
j_call: TRBJ2-3
d_call: TRBD2
cdr3_length: 18
cdr3_aa: CSAPRLAGVTSGHLPQYF
cdr3_nt: TGCAGTGCTCCCCGACTAGCGGGAGTCACCTCAGGACATCTCCCGCAGTATTTT

v_call: TRBV3-1
clone_size: many
j_call: TRBJ2-1
d_call: .
cdr3_length: 16
cdr3_aa: CASSQEPGLVRGEQFF
cdr3_nt: TGTGCCAGCAGCCAAGAGCCAGGCCTAGTTCGAGGTGAGCAGTTCTTC

v_call: TRBV7-3
clone_size: many
j_call: TRBJ2-7
d_call: .
cdr3_length: 16
cdr3_aa: CASSLKGAGPSYEQYF
cdr3_nt: TGTGCCAGCAGCTTAAAAGGAGCAGGTCCTTCCTACGAGCAGTACTTC

v_call: TRBV20-1
clone_size: many
j_call: TRBJ2-1
d_call: TRBD2
cdr3_length: 16
cdr3_aa: CSAPGLAGDRLYEQFF
cdr3_nt: TGCAGTGCCCCGGGACTAGCGGGAGATCGGCTCTATGAGCAGTTCTTC

v_call: TRBV10-2
clone_size: many
j_call: TRBJ2-1
d_call: .
cdr3_length: 14
cdr3_aa: CATKRAALYNEQFF
cdr3_nt: TGCGCCACAAAGCGGGCCGCCCTTTACAATGAGCAGTTCTTC

v_call: TRBV19
clone_size: once
j_call: TRBJ1-5
d_call: .
cdr3_length: 14
cdr3_aa: CASSWAVSNQPQHF
cdr3_nt: TGTGCCAGTAGTTGGGCAGTTAGCAATCAGCCCCAGCATTTT

v_call: TRBV9
clone_size: many
j_call: TRBJ1-1
d_call: .
cdr3_length: 14
cdr3_aa: CASSEMRVVTEAFF
cdr3_nt: TGTGCCAGCAGCGAAATGAGGGTTGTAACTGAAGCTTTCTTT

v_call: TRBV20-1
clone_size: many
j_call: TRBJ2-1
d_call: TRBD2
cdr3_length: 17
cdr3_aa: CSARDLSGTSSYNEQFF
cdr3_nt: TGCAGTGCTAGAGATCTGAGCGGGACGAGCTCCTACAATGAGCAGTTCTTC

v_call: TRBV6-2/TRBV6-3
clone_size: many
j_call: TRBJ2-5
d_call: TRBD2
cdr3_length: 18
cdr3_aa: CASSYTLRLAGYQETQYF
cdr3_nt: TGTGCCAGCAGTTACACCCTCCGACTAGCGGGGTACCAAGAGACCCAGTACTTC

v_call: TRBV7-2
clone_size: many
j_call: TRBJ2-7
d_call: .
cdr3_length: 11
cdr3_aa: CASSVLGEQYF
cdr3_nt: TGTGCCAGCAGCGTTCTCGGCGAGCAGTACTTC

v_call: TRBV5-1
clone_size: many
j_call: TRBJ1-5
d_call: TRBD1
cdr3_length: 15
cdr3_aa: CASSPETGTHQPQHF
cdr3_nt: TGCGCCAGCAGCCCAGAGACAGGGACCCATCAGCCCCAGCATTTT

v_call: TRBV3-1
clone_size: many
j_call: TRBJ2-7
d_call: TRBD2
cdr3_length: 17
cdr3_aa: CASSLTTGTSGSYEQYF
cdr3_nt: TGTGCCAGCAGCCTCACCACCGGGACTAGCGGCTCCTACGAGCAGTACTTC

v_call: TRBV5-1
clone_size: medium-sized
j_call: TRBJ1-6
d_call: .
cdr3_length: 14
cdr3_aa: CASSPTLSNSPLHF
cdr3_nt: TGCGCCAGCAGCCCGACACTGTCCAATTCACCCCTCCACTTT

v_call: TRBV12-3/TRBV12-4
clone_size: few
j_call: TRBJ2-7
d_call: TRBD1
cdr3_length: 17
cdr3_aa: CAFSLAERTGGVYEQYF
cdr3_nt: TGTGCCTTCAGTTTAGCGGAAAGGACAGGGGGCGTCTACGAGCAGTACTTC

v_call: TRBV7-8
clone_size: many
j_call: TRBJ2-5
d_call: .
cdr3_length: 11
cdr3_aa: CASSPRETQYF
cdr3_nt: TGTGCCAGCAGCCCCCGCGAGACCCAGTACTTC

v_call: TRBV5-1
clone_size: many
j_call: TRBJ2-2
d_call: .
cdr3_length: 15
cdr3_aa: CASRPAPMDTGELFF
cdr3_nt: TGCGCCAGCAGGCCCGCACCTATGGATACCGGGGAGCTGTTTTTT

v_call: TRBV20-1
clone_size: many
j_call: TRBJ2-3
d_call: TRBD2
cdr3_length: 14
cdr3_aa: CSAEVAGGTDTQYF
cdr3_nt: TGCAGTGCCGAAGTAGCGGGGGGGACAGATACGCAGTATTTT

v_call: TRBV6-6
clone_size: .
j_call: TRBJ2-5
d_call: TRBD2
cdr3_length: 12
cdr3_aa: CATREGRETQYF
cdr3_nt: TGTGCCACCAGGGAGGGGAGAGAGACCCAGTACTTC

v_call: TRBV6-5
clone_size: many
j_call: TRBJ1-1
d_call: TRBD1
cdr3_length: 15
cdr3_aa: CASKRGQLMNTEAFF
cdr3_nt: TGTGCCAGCAAAAGGGGACAGCTAATGAACACTGAAGCTTTCTTT

v_call: TRBV24-1
clone_size: many
j_call: TRBJ2-1
d_call: TRBD2
cdr3_length: 14
cdr3_aa: CATSDHGLVNEQFF
cdr3_nt: TGTGCCACCAGTGACCATGGACTAGTAAATGAGCAGTTCTTC

v_call: TRBV27
clone_size: many
j_call: TRBJ2-5
d_call: .
cdr3_length: 17
cdr3_aa: CASKIPPHRGLQREKYF
cdr3_nt: TGTGCCAGCAAAATCCCCCCCCACAGGGGGCTGCAGCGGGAGAAGTACTTC

v_call: TRBV19
clone_size: many
j_call: TRBJ1-5
d_call: .
cdr3_length: 16
cdr3_aa: CASSPQGGSGNQPQHF
cdr3_nt: TGTGCCAGTAGTCCGCAAGGGGGTTCTGGGAATCAGCCCCAGCATTTT

v_call: TRBV5-1
clone_size: many
j_call: TRBJ2-1
d_call: .
cdr3_length: 18
cdr3_aa: CASSLGSLPYPTYNEQFF
cdr3_nt: TGCGCCAGCAGCTTGGGGTCCCTTCCATACCCTACCTACAATGAGCAGTTCTTC

v_call: TRBV20-1
clone_size: many
j_call: TRBJ2-3
d_call: .
cdr3_length: 12
cdr3_aa: CSAGTITDTQYF
cdr3_nt: TGCAGTGCCGGGACCATCACAGATACGCAGTATTTT

v_call: TRBV12-3/TRBV12-4
clone_size: many
j_call: TRBJ1-5
d_call: .
cdr3_length: 12
cdr3_aa: CASSFWGQPQHF
cdr3_nt: TGTGCCAGCAGTTTTTGGGGTCAGCCCCAGCATTTT